Listed here are 2 T cell receptor beta chains from one sample, sequenced in a study of blood T cell repertoires in COVID-19. TCRdb's copy holds only in-frame clones and misses some; the assay was immunoSEQ multiplex PCR. The sample lists 30,000 to 45,000 clones, approximately 80% occurring once. The sample was peripheral blood. The receptor set was obtained from a human donor in a cohort sampled during active COVID-19.

This clone showed up just a few times. The chain joins TRBV4-2 to TRBJ1-5, with 7 bases lining up with TRBD1. V lost 6 bases to trimming and J lost 6 bases; unmatched junction nucleotides: 8. CDR3 size: 14 residues. Germline V gene data show CDR1 as LGHNA and CDR2 as YNFKEQ. This CDR3 reads CASRQTGEGQPQHF. For the CDR3, the DNA is TGTGCCAGCAGACAAACAGGGGAAGGTCAGCCCCAGCATTTT.

This sequence joins TRBV5-4 and TRBJ2-2, with a weak D call TRBD1 (5 bases). Germline CDR1 is SGHNT and CDR2 is YYREEE (reference sequence). The V gene lost 4 bases and the J gene lost 2 bases, with 12 bases spanning the gap. The CDR3 spans 15 residues. CDR3 nucleotide sequence: TGTGCCAGCAGCGGGGCAGGGCGAAACACCGGGGAGCTGTTTTTT. The encoded protein is CASSGAGRNTGELFF.